The clone carrying this T cell receptor beta chain was observed once. Trimming removed 5 bases from V and 3 bases from J, with 10 bases in between. The CDR3 extends over 13 amino acids. Germline assignment: CDR1 SGHTA and CDR2 FQGTGA. These data belong to a study of blood T cells in healthy people across ages. A second PCR of 7 to 11 cycles used a sample-barcoded 5' primer and a J-beta primer mix. TCRdb recomputed calls from the 5' RACE reads with MiXCR, one row per CDR3 protein. The repertoire includes 890,000 or so distinct CDR3 sequences, about 59% of them detected once, and 25% to 30% sits in the top ten.

The chain links TRBV7-3 to TRBJ1-1; D not resolved. Sequenced input: blood. The TCR was taken from a man under 40 in good health. The CDR3 protein is CASSTGLDTEAFF. Written as DNA, the CDR3 is TGTGCCAGCAGCACCGGTTTGGACACTGAAGCTTTCTTT. Full variable domain (remainder filled in from reference TRBV7-3 and TRBJ1-1): GAGVSQTPSNKVTEKGKYVELRCDPISGHTALYWYRQSLGQGPEFLIYFQGTGAADDSGLPNDRFFAVRPEGSVSTLKIQRTERGDSAVYLCASSTGLDTEAFFGQGTRLTVV.